Listed here are 14 T cell receptor beta chains from one sample, sequenced in a study of T cells expressing NK-cell markers. TCRdb reprocessed the 5' RACE reads and reports one entry per CDR3 protein, with no DNA. This repertoire includes about 390,000 distinct CDR3 sequences. The sequenced material came from blood T cells: a sorted CD56 or NKG2C T cell subset, CD4+ or CD8+ T cells, or bulk PBMC T cells (not recorded which). The source of these receptors is a woman in her forties or fifties in good health.

The V gene is TRBV20-1, the J gene TRBJ1-1; no DNA is available, so the TRBD1 call from TCRdb remains unchecked. The CDR3 extends over 16 amino acids. Per germline, CDR1 DFQATT and CDR2 SNEGSKA (reference sequence). Here the CDR3 reads CSAKGPGSWGNTEAFF.

The chain joins TRBV7-9 to TRBJ1-4. Germline V gene sequence: CDR1 SEHNR, CDR2 FQNEAQ (reference sequence). CDR3 length equals 15 residues. Here the CDR3 reads CASSTHSGEFEKLFF.

This chain connects TRBV5-1 to TRBJ1-2; TCRdb's D gene call, TRBD1, goes unchecked for lack of DNA. Looked up from germline, CDR1 is SGHRS and CDR2 is YFSETQ. This CDR3 has 14 amino acids. CDR3 sequence: CASTREGAQYGYTF. The entire variable domain, with the rest obtained from reference TRBV5-1 and TRBJ1-2, is as follows: KAGVTQTPRYLIKTRGQQVTLSCSPISGHRSVSWYQQTPGQGLQFLFEYFSETQRNKGNFPGRFSGRQFSNSRSEMNVSTLELGDSALYLCASTREGAQYGYTFGSGTRLTVV.

The chain recombines TRBV28 with TRBJ2-2; checking the TCRdb D call of TRBD2 is not possible without DNA. This CDR3 spans 15 amino acids. Germline lookup yields CDR1 MDHEN and CDR2 SYDVKM. CDR3 sequence reads: CASIPRRGRGGELFF.

The chain carries TRBV29-1 and TRBJ2-5; TCRdb picks TRBD2, but there is no DNA to check that call. This CDR3 is 13 amino acids long. Germline assignment: CDR1 SQVTM and CDR2 ANQGSEA. CDR3 protein: CSVEILGLATQYF.

The gene calls are TRBV5-5 and TRBJ2-1; TCRdb indicates TRBD1, and absent DNA this call remains unverified. There are 16 residues in the CDR3. Germline V CDR1 and CDR2: SGHKS, YYEKEE (reference sequence). This chain's CDR3 is CASHVGGAISYNEQFF.

The chain combines TRBV6-1 with TRBJ2-2; TCRdb names TRBD2, which stays unverified in the absence of DNA. Germline CDR1 reads MNHNS; CDR2 reads SASEGT. This CDR3 is built from 17 residues. The CDR3 reads CASSSTPLAGATGELFF.

The CDR3 here is CASSPGVGVTEAFF. The chain recombines TRBV18 with TRBJ1-1. CDR3 length: 14 amino acids. From germline, CDR1 is KGHSH and CDR2 LQKENI.

The V and J genes are TRBV18 and TRBJ2-3. CDR1 is KGHSH and CDR2 is LQKENI in the germline V gene. The CDR3 runs to 15 residues. CDR3 loop: CASSPYWAEADTQYF.

The V and J genes are TRBV20-1 and TRBJ2-1; TCRdb names TRBD2, which stays unverified in the absence of DNA. Per germline, CDR1 DFQATT and CDR2 SNEGSKA (reference sequence). The CDR3 has 14 residues. The chain's CDR3 is CSARLAGGTNEQFF.

The chain links TRBV5-5 to TRBJ1-5; the D call of TRBD1 rests on TCRdb alone, since no DNA is present to check it. Germline V lookup: CDR1 SGHKS, CDR2 YYEKEE (reference sequence). There are 17 residues in the CDR3. CDR3 in amino acids: CASSWNRGQGRYQPQHF.

The chain combines TRBV12-3 or TRBV12-4 with TRBJ2-5; TCRdb calls TRBD2, which cannot be checked without DNA. This CDR3 region has 15 residues. CDR3 in amino acids: CASSATGTTEETQYF.

V usage is TRBV14 and J usage is TRBJ2-3; TCRdb selects TRBD2, and the lack of DNA leaves this call unchecked. The CDR3 spans 16 residues. Germline V lookup: CDR1 SGHDN, CDR2 FVKESK. The CDR3 protein is CASSQWTSGSPDTQYF.

J is TRBJ2-1 and V is TRBV7-9. The CDR3 length is 13 residues. Germline-derived CDR1 and CDR2 are SEHNR and FQNEAQ (reference sequence). CDR3 sequence reads: CASSLADTREQFF.